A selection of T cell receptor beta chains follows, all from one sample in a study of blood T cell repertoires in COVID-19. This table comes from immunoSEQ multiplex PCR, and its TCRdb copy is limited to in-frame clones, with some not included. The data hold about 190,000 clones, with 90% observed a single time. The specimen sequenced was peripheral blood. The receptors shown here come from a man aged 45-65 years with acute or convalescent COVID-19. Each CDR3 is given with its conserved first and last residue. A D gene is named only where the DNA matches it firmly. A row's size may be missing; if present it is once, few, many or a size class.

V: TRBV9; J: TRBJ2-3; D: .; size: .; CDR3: CASSVVASEDTQYF; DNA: TGTGCCAGCAGCGTAGTGGCTAGCGAGGATACGCAGTATTTT
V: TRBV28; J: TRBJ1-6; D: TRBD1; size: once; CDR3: CASSLLRDRASPLHF; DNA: TGTGCCAGCAGTTTACTCCGGGACAGGGCCTCACCCCTCCACTTT
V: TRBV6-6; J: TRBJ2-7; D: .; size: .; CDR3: CASSVRYEQYF; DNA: TGTGCCAGCTCGGTCCGCTACGAGCAGTACTTC
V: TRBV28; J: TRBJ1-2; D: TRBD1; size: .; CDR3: CASSGTGANYGYTF; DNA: TGTGCCAGCAGTGGGACAGGAGCTAACTATGGCTACACCTTC
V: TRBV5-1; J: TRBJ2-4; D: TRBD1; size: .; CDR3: CASSLKTGAINIQYF; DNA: TGCGCCAGCAGCTTAAAAACAGGGGCGATCAACATTCAGTACTTC
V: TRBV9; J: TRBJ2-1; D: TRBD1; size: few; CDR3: CASSVVGDRENEQFF; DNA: TGTGCCAGCAGCGTAGTTGGGGACAGGGAAAATGAGCAGTTCTTC
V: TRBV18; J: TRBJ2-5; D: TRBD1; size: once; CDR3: CASSSNRGQETQYF; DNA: TGTGCCAGCTCATCGAACAGGGGACAAGAGACCCAGTACTTC
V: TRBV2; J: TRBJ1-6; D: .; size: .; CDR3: CASSESRANSPLHF; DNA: TGTGCCAGCAGTGAAAGCAGGGCTAATTCACCCCTCCACTTT
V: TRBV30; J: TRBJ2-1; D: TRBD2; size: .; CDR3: CAWSRRGGLDNEQFF; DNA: TGTGCCTGGAGTCGTCGCGGGGGGCTAGACAATGAGCAGTTCTTC
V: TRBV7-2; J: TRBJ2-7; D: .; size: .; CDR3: CASSKGGYEQYF; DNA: TGTGCCAGCAGCAAGGGAGGATACGAGCAGTACTTC
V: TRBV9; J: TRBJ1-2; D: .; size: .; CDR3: CASSPGKNYGYTF; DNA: TGTGCCAGCAGCCCCGGGAAGAACTATGGCTACACCTTC
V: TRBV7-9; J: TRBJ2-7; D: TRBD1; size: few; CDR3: CASSWPPGTGYEQYF; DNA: TGTGCCAGCAGCTGGCCGCCCGGGACAGGCTACGAGCAGTACTTC
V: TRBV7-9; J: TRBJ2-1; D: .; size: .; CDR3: CASSPTGRYNEQFF; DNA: TGTGCCAGCAGCCCAACAGGCAGGTACAATGAGCAGTTCTTC
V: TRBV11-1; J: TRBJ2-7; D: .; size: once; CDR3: CASSFRNYEQYF; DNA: TGTGCCAGCAGCTTCAGGAACTACGAGCAGTACTTC
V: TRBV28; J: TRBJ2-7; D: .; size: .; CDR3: CASLSAASDYEQYF; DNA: TGTGCCAGCCTCAGCGCCGCTAGCGACTACGAGCAGTACTTC
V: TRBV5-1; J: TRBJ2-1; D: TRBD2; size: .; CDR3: CASREAGSFEQFF; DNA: TGCGCCAGCCGGGAGGCTGGGTCCTTCGAGCAGTTCTTC
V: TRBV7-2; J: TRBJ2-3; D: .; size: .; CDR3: CASSFGISTDTQYF; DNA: TGTGCCAGCAGCTTCGGGATTAGCACAGATACGCAGTATTTT
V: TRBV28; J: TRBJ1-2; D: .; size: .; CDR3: CATEQGNYGYTF; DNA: TGTGCCACCGAACAGGGTAACTATGGCTACACCTTC
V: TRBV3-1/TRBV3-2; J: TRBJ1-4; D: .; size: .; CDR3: CASSQDLGGDNEKLFF; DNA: TGTGCCAGCAGCCAAGATCTAGGGGGAGATAATGAAAAACTGTTTTTT
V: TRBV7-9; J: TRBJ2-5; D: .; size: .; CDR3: CASSSTSNQETQYF; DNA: TGTGCCAGCAGCTCTACTAGCAACCAAGAGACCCAGTACTTC
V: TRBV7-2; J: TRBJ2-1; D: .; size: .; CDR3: CASSTSGSYNEQFF; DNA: TGTGCCAGCAGCACTTCCGGGAGCTACAATGAGCAGTTCTTC
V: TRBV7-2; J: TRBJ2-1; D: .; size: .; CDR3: CASSLELTRRDYNEQFF; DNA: TGTGCCAGCAGCTTAGAATTAACCCGTCGGGATTACAATGAGCAGTTCTTC
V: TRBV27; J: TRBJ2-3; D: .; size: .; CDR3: CASSLNRGAGTQYF; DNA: TGTGCCAGCAGTCTAAACCGGGGGGCCGGTACGCAGTATTTT
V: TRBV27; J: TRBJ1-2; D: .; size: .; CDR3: CASSSRNTGTGYTF; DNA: TGTGCCAGCAGTTCACGAAACACAGGGACTGGCTACACCTTC
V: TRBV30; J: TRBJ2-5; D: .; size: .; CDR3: CAWQRLAPEETQYF; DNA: TGTGCCTGGCAGCGCCTAGCGCCTGAAGAGACCCAGTACTTC
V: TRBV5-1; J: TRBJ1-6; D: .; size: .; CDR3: CASKLLAGGSPLHF; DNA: TGCGCCAGCAAGTTACTAGCAGGTGGTTCACCCCTCCACTTT
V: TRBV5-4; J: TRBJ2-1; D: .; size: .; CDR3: CASSRAGNYNEQFF; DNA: TGTGCCAGCAGCCGGGCGGGGAACTACAATGAGCAGTTCTTC
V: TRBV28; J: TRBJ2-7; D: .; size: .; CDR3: CASSPRVRPYEQYF; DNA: TGTGCCAGCAGTCCCAGGGTCCGGCCTTACGAGCAGTACTTC
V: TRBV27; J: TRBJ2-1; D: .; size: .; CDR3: CASTWRAPSYNEQFF; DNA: TGTGCCAGCACGTGGCGGGCACCCTCCTACAATGAGCAGTTCTTC
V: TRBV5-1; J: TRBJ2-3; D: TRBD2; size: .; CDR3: CASSLGSSGASTDTQYF; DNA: TGCGCCAGCAGCTTGGGGTCTAGCGGGGCTAGCACAGATACGCAGTATTTT
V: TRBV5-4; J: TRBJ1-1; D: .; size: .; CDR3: CASSFPSGDGTEAFF; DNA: TGTGCCAGCAGCTTCCCGTCGGGAGATGGCACTGAAGCTTTCTTT
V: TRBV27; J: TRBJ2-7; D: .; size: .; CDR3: CASSLRGGPSYEQYF; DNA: TGTGCCAGCAGTTTACGCGGCGGGCCCTCCTACGAGCAGTACTTC